Here is one T cell receptor (beta chain) with its context. Original methodology: Amplification of reference gene primers was used by the study to estimate nucleated cell counts. Only in-frame clones appear in the TCRdb table, and some are missing; sequencing was by immunoSEQ multiplex PCR. V, J and clone size are taken as reported in that table, and D and trimming were inferred from the DNA itself. Here the sample spans approximately 320,000 clones, roughly 89% being singletons. The sample belongs to a study of blood T cell repertoires in COVID-19. Overall study: Samples taken during acute and convalescent COVID-19 were collected in the United States, Italy and Spain.

Trimming cost V 1 base and J 0 bases, with 4 bases left between them. Germline-derived CDR1 and CDR2 are LNHNV and YYDKDF (reference sequence). This CDR3 contains 14 residues. This clonotype was obtained from a woman aged 25 to 39 with COVID-19, enrolled during active disease. The specimen was peripheral blood. V and J are TRBV15 and TRBJ2-4, with unresolved D. CDR3 sequence (DNA): TGTGCCACCAGCAGAGGTCTAGCCAAAAACATTCAGTACTTC. It yields the protein CATSRGLAKNIQYF.